Given below is one T cell receptor beta chain in context. CDR1 SGHDN and CDR2 FVKESK come from the germline V gene. Trimming shortened V by 1 base and J by 3 bases, and 4 bases separated the two germline ends. The CDR3 is 13 amino acids. As handled by the study authors: Amplification of reference gene primers provided the estimated nucleated cell counts. TCRdb's table, derived via immunoSEQ multiplex PCR, lists solely in-frame clones and lacks some. V and J calls and clone size are as listed in that table; D and trimming were resolved from the DNA. The sample shows about 90,000 clones, around 88% of them seen only once. The source of the sample is a study of blood T cell repertoires in COVID-19. Background on the study: Acute and convalescent COVID-19 samples came from the United States, Italy and Spain.

The gene calls are TRBV14 and TRBJ2-1; D unclear. This clonotype was obtained from a man older than 75 with acute or convalescent COVID-19. Material for sequencing was peripheral blood. The CDR3 protein is CASSQGSYNEQFF. CDR3 bases: TGTGCCAGCAGCCAAGGTAGCTACAATGAGCAGTTCTTC. Full variable domain (missing parts from reference TRBV14 and TRBJ2-1): EAGVTQFPSHSVIEKGQTVTLRCDPISGHDNLYWYRRVMGKEIKFLLHFVKESKQDESGMPNNRFLAERTGGTYSTLKVQPAELEDSGVYFCASSQGSYNEQFFGPGTRLTVL.